This T cell receptor (beta chain) is drawn from a study of T cell responses to AZD1222 COVID-19 vaccine. Study-level information: Timing groups of about 4 and about 12 weeks for second doses were pooled. General study points: AZD1222 recipients seropositive at baseline numbered only six or seven.

This CDR3 region has 15 residues. Trimming pared 0 bases from V and 5 bases from J, leaving 12 bases between. CDR1 and CDR2 (germline): SGDLS, YYNGEE. With respect to this clone: Its antigen is not known.

TCRdb's copy holds only in-frame clones and misses some; the assay was immunoSEQ multiplex PCR. Altogether around 140,000 clones are present, nearly 95% being singletons, with the ten largest covering 5.1%. The source is an adult in good health. This sample comprised peripheral blood, obtained on day 0 of AZD1222 vaccination. The rearrangement joins TRBV9 to TRBJ2-1, with a tentative D call TRBD2 (5 bases). The CDR3 protein is CASSVAVGANNEQFF. For the CDR3, the DNA is TGTGCCAGCAGCGTAGCGGTGGGAGCGAACAATGAGCAGTTCTTC. Full variable domain (outside the CDR3, taken from reference TRBV9 and TRBJ2-1): DSGVTQTPKHLITATGQRVTLRCSPRSGDLSVYWYQQSLDQGLQFLIQYYNGEERAKGNILERFSAQQFPDLHSELNLSSLELGDSALYFCASSVAVGANNEQFFGPGTRLTVL.